This is a list of T cell receptor beta chains from one sample in a study of CD8+ T cells in alopecia areata. Using immunoSEQ multiplex PCR, the repertoire was profiled, and TCRdb retains in-frame clones only, with some absent. The sample lists about 180,000 clones; 51% were seen once. The source was CD8+ T cells sorted from blood, collected around week 54, from a patient treated with tofacitinib. The receptors were gathered from a human donor with alopecia areata. CDR3s leave out the opening cysteine and the closing phenylalanine or tryptophan. Some rows have no size entry. The others give once, few or many, or a class for an expanded clone.

j_call: TRBJ1-6; v_call: TRBV25-1; clone_size: .; cdr3_aa: ASSAYGVNSPLH
j_call: TRBJ1-2; v_call: TRBV4-1; clone_size: .; cdr3_aa: ASSQEGRQGDYGYT
j_call: TRBJ2-1; v_call: TRBV2; clone_size: .; cdr3_aa: ASSEAAGNEQF
j_call: TRBJ2-5; v_call: TRBV7-8; clone_size: .; cdr3_aa: ASSLWARPNQETQY
j_call: TRBJ1-1; v_call: TRBV27; clone_size: .; cdr3_aa: ASSFGEGNTEAF
j_call: TRBJ1-5; v_call: TRBV6-1; clone_size: .; cdr3_aa: ASSEQLNQPQH
j_call: TRBJ2-1; v_call: TRBV11-2; clone_size: .; cdr3_aa: ASSFLAGRDEQF
j_call: TRBJ2-5; v_call: TRBV7-9; clone_size: .; cdr3_aa: ASGGTETQY
j_call: TRBJ1-1; v_call: TRBV29-1; clone_size: .; cdr3_aa: SVLGGGLGTEAF
j_call: TRBJ1-1; v_call: TRBV23-1; clone_size: .; cdr3_aa: ASSQSTPSHMNTEAF
j_call: TRBJ1-2; v_call: TRBV30; clone_size: .; cdr3_aa: AWSERDRGKGYGYT
j_call: TRBJ2-6; v_call: TRBV15; clone_size: .; cdr3_aa: ATSPKRFSGANVLT
j_call: TRBJ1-5; v_call: TRBV7-9; clone_size: few; cdr3_aa: ASSQSTDYSNQPQH
j_call: TRBJ2-3; v_call: TRBV29-1; clone_size: few; cdr3_aa: SVAGLAGVIDTQY
j_call: TRBJ2-2; v_call: TRBV4-2; clone_size: few; cdr3_aa: ASRPTSAGELF
j_call: TRBJ2-7; v_call: TRBV29-1; clone_size: .; cdr3_aa: SVEDSAFSYEQY
j_call: TRBJ2-7; v_call: TRBV30; clone_size: .; cdr3_aa: AWSPRLDRVRVEQY
j_call: TRBJ2-6; v_call: TRBV5-6; clone_size: .; cdr3_aa: ASSLSTGAIWANVLT
j_call: TRBJ1-6; v_call: TRBV6-1; clone_size: .; cdr3_aa: ASTTVEGGESPLH
j_call: TRBJ2-3; v_call: TRBV29-1; clone_size: few; cdr3_aa: SVFQRGTDTQY
j_call: TRBJ1-1; v_call: TRBV4-1; clone_size: .; cdr3_aa: ASSQTRQGEAF
j_call: TRBJ1-1; v_call: TRBV6-1; clone_size: once; cdr3_aa: ASLSFRAYTEAF
j_call: TRBJ2-2; v_call: TRBV6-5; clone_size: .; cdr3_aa: ASSRTGELF
j_call: TRBJ2-1; v_call: TRBV11-2; clone_size: .; cdr3_aa: ASSGKVAGRREQF
j_call: TRBJ1-1; v_call: TRBV7-9; clone_size: few; cdr3_aa: ASSFQGRPEAF
j_call: TRBJ1-3; v_call: TRBV30; clone_size: .; cdr3_aa: AWRSGNTIY
j_call: TRBJ1-1; v_call: TRBV7-9; clone_size: .; cdr3_aa: ASKLDTPEAF
j_call: TRBJ2-5; v_call: TRBV25-1; clone_size: few; cdr3_aa: ASSDPRTSRETQY
j_call: TRBJ2-5; v_call: TRBV30; clone_size: .; cdr3_aa: AWSVLAGRETQY
j_call: TRBJ1-5; v_call: TRBV5-6; clone_size: few; cdr3_aa: ASSVTGTNQPQH
j_call: TRBJ2-3; v_call: TRBV6-5; clone_size: .; cdr3_aa: ASSSGGTADTQY
j_call: TRBJ2-7; v_call: TRBV27; clone_size: few; cdr3_aa: ASSLLGGGSYEQY
j_call: TRBJ2-5; v_call: TRBV5-6; clone_size: few; cdr3_aa: ASSLGRRQETQY
j_call: TRBJ1-5; v_call: TRBV6-5; clone_size: .; cdr3_aa: ASSYSRTRQPQH
j_call: TRBJ1-1; v_call: TRBV27; clone_size: few; cdr3_aa: ASSLSPGTGNTEAF
j_call: TRBJ1-5; v_call: TRBV19; clone_size: .; cdr3_aa: ASSRGQPGGLNQPQH
j_call: TRBJ1-1; v_call: TRBV7-8; clone_size: .; cdr3_aa: ASSHQARQTSGAF
j_call: TRBJ2-1; v_call: TRBV4-1; clone_size: few; cdr3_aa: ASSRRQGNYNEQF
j_call: TRBJ1-1; v_call: TRBV30; clone_size: .; cdr3_aa: AWKMNTEAF
j_call: TRBJ2-2; v_call: TRBV14; clone_size: .; cdr3_aa: ASNEGSGELF
j_call: TRBJ2-1; v_call: TRBV5-1; clone_size: .; cdr3_aa: ASNAGVYNEQF
j_call: TRBJ1-2; v_call: TRBV7-8; clone_size: once; cdr3_aa: ASSLGVQGASGYT
j_call: TRBJ1-1; v_call: TRBV19; clone_size: .; cdr3_aa: ASSYGNTEAF
j_call: TRBJ1-1; v_call: TRBV5-1; clone_size: .; cdr3_aa: ASSTSTGGLNTEAF
j_call: TRBJ2-6; v_call: TRBV6-1; clone_size: .; cdr3_aa: ASSEEGAGANVLT
j_call: TRBJ1-2; v_call: TRBV5-1; clone_size: .; cdr3_aa: ASSLAADLTGGYT
j_call: TRBJ1-5; v_call: TRBV11-2; clone_size: many; cdr3_aa: ASSYRNSNQPQH
j_call: TRBJ2-7; v_call: TRBV9; clone_size: .; cdr3_aa: ASSGERVEQY
j_call: TRBJ2-5; v_call: TRBV6-5; clone_size: .; cdr3_aa: ASSYSSGRETQY
j_call: TRBJ2-7; v_call: TRBV25-1; clone_size: few; cdr3_aa: ASRRTGGYEQY
j_call: TRBJ1-1; v_call: TRBV5-6; clone_size: .; cdr3_aa: ASSLGGTIVEAF
j_call: TRBJ1-1; v_call: TRBV7-9; clone_size: .; cdr3_aa: ASGWGGGEAF
j_call: TRBJ2-3; v_call: TRBV13; clone_size: few; cdr3_aa: ASSSDRGDTQY